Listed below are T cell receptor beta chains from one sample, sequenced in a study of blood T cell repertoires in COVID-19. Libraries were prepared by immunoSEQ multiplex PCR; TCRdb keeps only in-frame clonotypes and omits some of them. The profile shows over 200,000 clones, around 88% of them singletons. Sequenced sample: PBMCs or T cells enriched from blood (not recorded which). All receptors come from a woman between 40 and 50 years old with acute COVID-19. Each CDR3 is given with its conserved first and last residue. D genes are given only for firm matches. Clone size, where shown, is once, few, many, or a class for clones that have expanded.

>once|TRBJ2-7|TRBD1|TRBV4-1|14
CASSPDRGQYEQYF
TGCGCCAGCAGCCCGGACAGGGGGCAGTACGAGCAGTACTTC
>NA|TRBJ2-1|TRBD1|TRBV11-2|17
CASSLSRAGTGSNEQFF
TGTGCCAGCAGCTTAAGCCGCGCCGGGACAGGGTCCAATGAGCAGTTCTTC
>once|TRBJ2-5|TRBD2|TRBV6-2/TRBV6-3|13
CASSWDYKETQYF
TGTGCCAGCAGTTGGGACTATAAAGAGACCCAGTACTTC
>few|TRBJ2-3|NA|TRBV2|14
CASRISLSTDTQYF
TGTGCCAGCAGGATTAGTCTGTCCACAGATACGCAGTATTTT
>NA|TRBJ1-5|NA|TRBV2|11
CASSGDQPQHF
TGTGCCAGCAGTGGAGATCAGCCCCAGCATTTT
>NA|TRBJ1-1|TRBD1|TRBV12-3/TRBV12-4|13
CASTGVRNTEAFF
TGTGCCAGTACAGGGGTAAGGAACACTGAAGCTTTCTTT
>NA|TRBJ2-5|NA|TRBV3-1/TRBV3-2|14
CASSQRGMIKTQYF
TGTGCCAGCAGCCAAAGAGGTATGATAAAGACCCAGTACTTC
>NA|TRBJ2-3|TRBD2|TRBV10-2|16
CASSETSGVSTDTQYF
TGCGCCAGCAGTGAAACTAGCGGGGTATCCACAGATACGCAGTATTTT
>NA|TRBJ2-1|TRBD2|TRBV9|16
CASSVDPAGGWNEQFF
TGTGCCAGCAGCGTAGATCCAGCGGGAGGGTGGAATGAGCAGTTCTTC
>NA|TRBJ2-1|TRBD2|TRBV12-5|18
CASGPSASGRAKYNEQFF
TGTGCTAGTGGTCCCTCCGCTAGCGGGAGGGCCAAGTACAATGAGCAGTTCTTC
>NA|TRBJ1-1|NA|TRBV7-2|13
CASSQQGNTEAFF
TGTGCCAGCAGTCAACAGGGTAACACTGAAGCTTTCTTT
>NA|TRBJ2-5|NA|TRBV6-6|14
CASSTSGGGETQYF
TGTGCCAGCAGTACCTCAGGTGGAGGGGAGACCCAGTACTTC
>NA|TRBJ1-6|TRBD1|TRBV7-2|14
CASSSGQGASPLHF
TGTGCCAGCAGCTCCGGACAGGGGGCATCACCCCTCCACTTT
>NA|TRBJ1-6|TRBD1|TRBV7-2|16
CASSLRDRGSNSPLHF
TGTGCCAGCAGCTTAAGGGACAGGGGAAGTAATTCACCCCTCCACTTT
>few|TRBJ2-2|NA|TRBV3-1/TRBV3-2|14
CASSPFWNTGELFF
TGTGCCAGCAGCCCTTTCTGGAACACCGGGGAGCTGTTTTTT
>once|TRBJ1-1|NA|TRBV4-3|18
CASSQDEVTANMNTEAFF
TGCGCCAGCAGCCAAGACGAGGTAACGGCTAACATGAACACTGAAGCTTTCTTT
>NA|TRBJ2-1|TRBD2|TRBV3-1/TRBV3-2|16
CASSQEGTSGTSEQFF
TGTGCCAGCAGCCAAGAGGGGACTAGCGGGACGAGTGAGCAGTTCTTC
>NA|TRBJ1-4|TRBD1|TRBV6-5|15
CASSSVGTAGGKLFF
TGTGCCAGCAGTTCTGTTGGGACCGCAGGGGGGAAACTGTTTTTT
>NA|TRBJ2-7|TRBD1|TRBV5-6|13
CASNRDRVYEQYF
TGTGCCAGCAACCGGGACAGGGTCTACGAGCAGTACTTC
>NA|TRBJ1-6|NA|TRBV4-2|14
CASSLNRESSPLHF
TGTGCCAGCAGCCTAAACCGGGAGAGCTCACCCCTCCACTTT
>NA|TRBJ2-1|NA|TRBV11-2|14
CASSLGYLDNEQFF
TGTGCCAGCAGCTTAGGCTACCTTGACAATGAGCAGTTCTTC
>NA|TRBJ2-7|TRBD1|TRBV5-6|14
CASSPRQGTYEQYF
TGTGCCAGCAGCCCGAGACAGGGAACCTACGAGCAGTACTTC
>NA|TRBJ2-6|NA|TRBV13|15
CASSLGRSGANVLTF
TGTGCCAGCAGCTTGGGGCGGTCCGGGGCCAACGTCCTGACTTTC
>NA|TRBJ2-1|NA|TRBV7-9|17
CASSHKQGISSYNEQFF
TGTGCCAGCAGCCATAAACAGGGAATCAGCTCCTACAATGAGCAGTTCTTC
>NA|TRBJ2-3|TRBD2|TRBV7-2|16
CASSLLAGGRGNTQYF
TGTGCCAGCAGCTTACTAGCGGGAGGGCGTGGAAATACGCAGTATTTT
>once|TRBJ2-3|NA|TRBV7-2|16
CASSRAMGLSTDTQYF
TGTGCCAGCAGCCGTGCTATGGGACTGAGCACAGATACGCAGTATTTT
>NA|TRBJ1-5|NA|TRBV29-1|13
CSVDQGEVRPQHF
TGCAGCGTTGATCAGGGTGAGGTTCGACCCCAGCATTTT
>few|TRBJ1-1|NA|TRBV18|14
CASSLREEGTEAFF
TGTGCCAGCTCGCTTAGGGAAGAGGGCACTGAAGCTTTCTTT
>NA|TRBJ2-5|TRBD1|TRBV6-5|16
CASSYRQGAFQETQYF
TGTGCCAGCAGCTACCGACAGGGGGCATTCCAAGAGACCCAGTACTTC
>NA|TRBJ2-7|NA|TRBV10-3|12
CAISDAGYEQYF
TGTGCCATCAGTGATGCGGGGTACGAGCAGTACTTC
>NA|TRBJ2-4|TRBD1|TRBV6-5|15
CASTYRGLAKNIQYF
TGTGCCAGCACTTACAGGGGATTAGCCAAAAACATTCAGTACTTC
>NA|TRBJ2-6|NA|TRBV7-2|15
CASSLDRAGANVLTF
TGTGCCAGCAGCTTAGACAGGGCCGGGGCCAACGTCCTGACTTTC
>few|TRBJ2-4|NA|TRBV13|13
CASSSYTKNIQYF
TGTGCCAGCAGCTCTTATACCAAAAACATTCAGTACTTC
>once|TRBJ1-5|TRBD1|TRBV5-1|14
CASSLGTGEQPQHF
TGCGCCAGCAGCTTGGGGACAGGGGAACAGCCCCAGCATTTT
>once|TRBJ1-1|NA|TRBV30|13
CAWREAVNTEAFF
TGTGCCTGGAGAGAGGCAGTGAACACTGAAGCTTTCTTT
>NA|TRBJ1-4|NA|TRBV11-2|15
CASSSRGSTNEKLFF
TGTGCCAGCAGCTCGAGGGGGTCAACTAATGAAAAACTGTTTTTT
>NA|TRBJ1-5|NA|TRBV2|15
CASSERGSDNQPQHF
TGTGCCAGCAGTGAAAGAGGGTCGGACAATCAGCCCCAGCATTTT
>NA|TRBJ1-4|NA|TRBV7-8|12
CASSPQDRKLFF
TGTGCCAGCAGCCCACAGGACAGAAAACTGTTTTTT
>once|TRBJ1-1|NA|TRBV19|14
CASRLQGSNTEAFF
TGTGCCAGTAGACTACAGGGTAGTAACACTGAAGCTTTCTTT
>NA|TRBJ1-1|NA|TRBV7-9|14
CASSSGLGGTEAFF
TGTGCCAGCAGCTCCGGACTGGGGGGCACTGAAGCTTTCTTT
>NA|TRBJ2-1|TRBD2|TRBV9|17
CASSVAPLAGGHNEQFF
TGTGCCAGCAGCGTAGCCCCACTAGCGGGGGGGCACAATGAGCAGTTCTTC
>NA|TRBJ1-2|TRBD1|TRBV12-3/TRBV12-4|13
CASSTGGAYGYTF
TGTGCCAGCAGCACAGGGGGCGCCTATGGCTACACCTTC
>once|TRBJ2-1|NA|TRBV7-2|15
CASSHSGWPDNEQFF
TGTGCCAGCAGTCACTCAGGCTGGCCCGACAATGAGCAGTTCTTC
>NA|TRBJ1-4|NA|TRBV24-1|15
CATSAAGSTLEKLFF
TGTGCCACCAGTGCCGCAGGGTCCACATTGGAAAAACTGTTTTTT
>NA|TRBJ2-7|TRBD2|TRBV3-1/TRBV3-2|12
CASSHILGGAYF
TGTGCCAGCAGCCATATTCTCGGGGGGGCGTACTTC